The 6 T cell receptor beta chains presented below share a single source sample, sequenced in a study of OX40 agonist ivuxolimab in advanced cancers. Only in-frame clones appear in the TCRdb table, and some are missing; sequencing was by immunoSEQ multiplex PCR. This table holds 60,000 to 80,000 clones, 86% found once. The sequences come from CD4+ or CD8+ T cells sorted from blood, collected in a trial of the OX40 agonist ivuxolimab. These receptors were taken from an adult with an advanced solid tumor such as melanoma, head and neck, liver or kidney cancer.

The rearrangement joins TRBV5-1 to TRBJ2-5; D is possibly TRBD2 (6 bases). Germline values: CDR1 SGHRS, CDR2 YFSETQ. V shed 5 bases and J shed 6 bases, with 17 bases lying between them. The CDR3 is 14 residues long. The CDR3 is CASSLRLGYQTQYF. The CDR3 nucleotides read TGCGCCAGCAGTCTTAGACTAGGATATCAGACCCAGTACTTC. Variable domain in full (rest from reference TRBV5-1 and TRBJ2-5): KAGVTQTPRYLIKTRGQQVTLSCSPISGHRSVSWYQQTPGQGLQFLFEYFSETQRNKGNFPGRFSGRQFSNSRSEMNVSTLELGDSALYLCASSLRLGYQTQYFGPGTRLLVL.

The J gene is TRBJ1-6, the V gene TRBV6-1, with D perhaps matching TRBD1 (6 bases). Trimming pared 10 bases from V and 6 bases from J, leaving 13 bases between. The CDR3 loop spans 13 amino acids. Germline V lookup: CDR1 MNHNS, CDR2 SASEGT. As DNA, the CDR3 is TGTGCCACAGGGGCCAGTTTTAATTCACCCCTCCACTTT. This gives the protein CATGASFNSPLHF.

This sequence joins TRBV7-2 and TRBJ2-6, with no clear D. The germline CDR1 and CDR2 sequences are SGHTA and FQGNSA. Trimming stripped 5 bases from V and 0 bases from J, with 11 bases between. This CDR3 is built from 16 residues. CDR3 in DNA: TGTGCCAGCAGCAAGCGACCGGTCTCTGGGGCCAACGTCCTGACTTTC. This translates into CASSKRPVSGANVLTF.

CDR3 sequence (DNA): TGTGCCAGCAGCCAGGGGGCGGAGGAGACCCAGTACTTC. This translates into CASSQGAEETQYF. This chain joins TRBV9 and TRBJ2-5; 8 bases fit TRBD1. Per the germline V gene, CDR1 is SGDLS and CDR2 is YYNGEE. This CDR3 contains 13 residues. With V trimmed by 4 bases and J by 5 bases, 4 bases remained unmatched.

The chain recombines TRBV25-1 with TRBJ1-6; a possible D gene is TRBD1 (6 bases). CDR3 length: 15 amino acids. Germline V gene sequence: CDR1 MGHDK, CDR2 SYGVNS. V lost 2 bases, J lost 5 bases, and 10 bases lay in between. DNA of the CDR3: TGTGCCAGCAGTGAACCAACAGGGAATAATTCACCCCTCCACTTT. This encodes CASSEPTGNNSPLHF.

The chain links TRBV28 to TRBJ1-6; 9 positions match TRBD1. The J segment lost 9 bases and the V segment lost 7 bases, leaving 7 bases of the junction unmatched. Germline values: CDR1 MDHEN, CDR2 SYDVKM. The CDR3 runs 14 residues. CDR3 sequence (DNA): TGTGCCAGCACCGGGGGACAGGGTGGTTCACCCCTCCACTTT. This gives the protein CASTGGQGGSPLHF.